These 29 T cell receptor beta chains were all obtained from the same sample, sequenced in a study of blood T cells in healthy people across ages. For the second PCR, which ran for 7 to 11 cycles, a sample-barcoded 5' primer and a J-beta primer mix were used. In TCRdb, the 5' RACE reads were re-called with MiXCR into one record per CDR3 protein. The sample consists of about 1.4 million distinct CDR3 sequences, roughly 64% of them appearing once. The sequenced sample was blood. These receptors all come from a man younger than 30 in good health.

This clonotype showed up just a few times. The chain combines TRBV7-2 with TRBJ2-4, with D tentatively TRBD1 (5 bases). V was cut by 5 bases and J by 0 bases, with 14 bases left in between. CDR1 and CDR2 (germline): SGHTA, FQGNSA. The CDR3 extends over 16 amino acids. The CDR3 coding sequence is TGTGCCAGCAGCCTACGACAAAGGGGAGCCAAAAACATTCAGTACTTC. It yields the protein CASSLRQRGAKNIQYF.

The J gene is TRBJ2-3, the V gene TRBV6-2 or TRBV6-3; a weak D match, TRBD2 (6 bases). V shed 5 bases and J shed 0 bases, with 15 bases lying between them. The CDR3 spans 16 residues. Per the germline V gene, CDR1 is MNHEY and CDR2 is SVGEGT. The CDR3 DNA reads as TGTGCCAGCAGTCGGGGACTGAGCTCCAGCACAGATACGCAGTATTTT. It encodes CASSRGLSSSTDTQYF.

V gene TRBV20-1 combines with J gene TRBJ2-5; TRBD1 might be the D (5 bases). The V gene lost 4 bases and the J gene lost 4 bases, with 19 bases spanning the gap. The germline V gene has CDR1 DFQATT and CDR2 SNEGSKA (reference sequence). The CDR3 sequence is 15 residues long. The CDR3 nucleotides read TGCAGTGCTACACCTTCCCAGGGCCCAGGAGAGACCCAGTACTTC. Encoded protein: CSATPSQGPGETQYF.

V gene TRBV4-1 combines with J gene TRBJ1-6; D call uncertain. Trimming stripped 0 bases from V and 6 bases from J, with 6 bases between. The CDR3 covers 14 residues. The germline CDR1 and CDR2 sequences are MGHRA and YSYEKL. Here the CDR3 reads CASSQDEANSPLHF. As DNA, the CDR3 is TGCGCCAGCAGCCAAGACGAGGCTAATTCACCCCTCCACTTT.

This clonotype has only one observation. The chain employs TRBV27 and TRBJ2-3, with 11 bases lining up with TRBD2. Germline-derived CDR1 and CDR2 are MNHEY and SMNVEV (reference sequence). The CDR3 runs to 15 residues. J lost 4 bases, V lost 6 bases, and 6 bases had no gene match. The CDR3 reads CASRGLLAGADTQYF. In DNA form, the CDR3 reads TGTGCCAGCAGGGGGCTACTAGCGGGAGCAGATACGCAGTATTTT.

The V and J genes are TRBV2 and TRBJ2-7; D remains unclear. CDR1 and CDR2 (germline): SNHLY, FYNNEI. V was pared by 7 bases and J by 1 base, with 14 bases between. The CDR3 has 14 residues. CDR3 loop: CASNPDTLSYEQYF. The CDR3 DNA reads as TGTGCCAGCAATCCTGACACCTTATCCTACGAGCAGTACTTC.

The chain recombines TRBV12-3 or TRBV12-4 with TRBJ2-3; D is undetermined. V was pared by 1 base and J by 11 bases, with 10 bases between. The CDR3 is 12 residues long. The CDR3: CASSLGTDVQYF. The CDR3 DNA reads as TGTGCCAGCAGTTTAGGCACAGATGTGCAGTATTTT.

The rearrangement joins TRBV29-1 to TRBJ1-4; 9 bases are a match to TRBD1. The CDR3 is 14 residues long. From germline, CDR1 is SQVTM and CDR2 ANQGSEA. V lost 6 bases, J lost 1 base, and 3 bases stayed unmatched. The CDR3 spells CSVPGQGTNEKLFF. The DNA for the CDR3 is TGCAGCGTCCCGGGACAGGGAACTAATGAAAAACTGTTTTTT. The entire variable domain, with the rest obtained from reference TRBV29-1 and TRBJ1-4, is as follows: SAVISQKPSRDICQRGTSLTIQCQVDSQVTMMFWYRQQPGQSLTLIATANQGSEATYESGFVIDKFPISRPNLTFSTLTVSNMSPEDSSIYLCSVPGQGTNEKLFFGSGTQLSVL.

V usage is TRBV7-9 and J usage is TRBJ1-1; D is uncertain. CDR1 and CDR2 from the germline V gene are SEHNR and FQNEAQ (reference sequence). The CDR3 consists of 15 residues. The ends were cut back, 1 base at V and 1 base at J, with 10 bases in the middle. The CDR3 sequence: CASSLDSGWNTEAFF. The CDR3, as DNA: TGTGCCAGCAGCTTAGATTCCGGGTGGAACACTGAAGCTTTCTTT.

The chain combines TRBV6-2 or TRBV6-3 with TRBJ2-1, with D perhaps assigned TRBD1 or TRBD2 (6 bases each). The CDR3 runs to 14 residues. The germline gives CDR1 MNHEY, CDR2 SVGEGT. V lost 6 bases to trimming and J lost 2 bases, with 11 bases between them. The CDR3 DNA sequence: TGTGCCAGCAGAGACGGGGGCCCCTACAATGAGCAGTTCTTC. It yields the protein CASRDGGPYNEQFF.

Written as DNA, the CDR3 is TGTGCCAGCAGGGGAGCCCGGGGACCCAGCACAGATACGCAGTATTTT. Translating gives CASRGARGPSTDTQYF. V usage is TRBV12-3 or TRBV12-4 and J usage is TRBJ2-3; TRBD1 or TRBD2 may be the D gene (5 bases each). Trimming left V 6 bases short and J 0 bases short, with 16 bases between. The CDR3 spans 16 residues.

Here the CDR3 DNA reads TGTGCCAGCAGCCTCCTACCGGGACAGGGACACAATGAGCAGTTCTTC. Amino acids: CASSLLPGQGHNEQFF. The chain carries TRBV14 and TRBJ2-1, with TRBD1 matching 9 bases. Germline assignment: CDR1 SGHDN and CDR2 FVKESK. V trimming: 4 bases; J trimming: 5 bases; junction bases outside the gene matches: 9. This CDR3 contains 16 residues.

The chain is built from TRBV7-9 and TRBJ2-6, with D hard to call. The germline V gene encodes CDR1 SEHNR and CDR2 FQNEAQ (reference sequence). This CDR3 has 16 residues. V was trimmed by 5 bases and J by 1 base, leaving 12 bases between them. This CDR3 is CASSRRPQSGANVLTF. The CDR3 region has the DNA TGTGCCAGCAGCCGCAGGCCCCAATCTGGGGCCAACGTCCTGACTTTC.

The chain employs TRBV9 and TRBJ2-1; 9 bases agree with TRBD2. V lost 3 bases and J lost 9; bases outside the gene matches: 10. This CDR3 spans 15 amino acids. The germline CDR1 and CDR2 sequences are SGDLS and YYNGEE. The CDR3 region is CASSALAGPGGEQFF. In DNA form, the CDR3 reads TGTGCCAGCAGCGCGCTAGCGGGACCGGGGGGTGAGCAGTTCTTC.

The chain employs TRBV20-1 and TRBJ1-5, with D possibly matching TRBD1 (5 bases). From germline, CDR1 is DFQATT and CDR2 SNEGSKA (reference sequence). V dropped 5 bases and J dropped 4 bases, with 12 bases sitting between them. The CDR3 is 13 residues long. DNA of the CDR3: TGCAGTGCTCCGGGGAAGGGGAATCAGCCCCAGCATTTT. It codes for CSAPGKGNQPQHF.

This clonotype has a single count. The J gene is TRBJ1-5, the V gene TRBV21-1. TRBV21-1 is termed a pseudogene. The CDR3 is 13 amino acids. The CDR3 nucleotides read TGTGCCAGCAGCAAAGGACAGCATCAGCCCCAGCATTTT. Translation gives CASSKGQHQPQHF.

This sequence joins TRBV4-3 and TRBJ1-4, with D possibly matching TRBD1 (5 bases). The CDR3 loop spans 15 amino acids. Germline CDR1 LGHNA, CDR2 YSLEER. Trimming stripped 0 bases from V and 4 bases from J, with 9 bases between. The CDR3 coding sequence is TGCGCCAGCAGCCAAGATGGGGGGGGTAATGAAAAACTGTTTTTT. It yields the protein CASSQDGGGNEKLFF.

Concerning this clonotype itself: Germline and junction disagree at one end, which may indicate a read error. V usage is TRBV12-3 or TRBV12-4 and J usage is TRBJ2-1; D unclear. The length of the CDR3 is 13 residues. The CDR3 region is CASSPSWRNELFF. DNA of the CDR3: TGTGCCAGCAGCCCCAGCTGGCGGAATGAGCTGTTCTTC.

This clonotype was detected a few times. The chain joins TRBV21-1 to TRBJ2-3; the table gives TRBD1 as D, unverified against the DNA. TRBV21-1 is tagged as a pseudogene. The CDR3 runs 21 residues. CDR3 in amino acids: CASSKAFRAPGRGWRTDTQYF. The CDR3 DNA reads TGTGCCAGCAGCAAAGCCTTCCGGGCCCCCGGGAGAGGGTGGAGGACAGATACGCAGTATTTT.

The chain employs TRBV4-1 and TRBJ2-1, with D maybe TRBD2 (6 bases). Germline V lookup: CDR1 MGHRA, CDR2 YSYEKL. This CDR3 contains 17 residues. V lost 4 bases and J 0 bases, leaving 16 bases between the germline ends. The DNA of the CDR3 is TGCGCCAGCAGCCTCACCCAGGAGGGGAGCTCCTACAATGAGCAGTTCTTC. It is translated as CASSLTQEGSSYNEQFF.

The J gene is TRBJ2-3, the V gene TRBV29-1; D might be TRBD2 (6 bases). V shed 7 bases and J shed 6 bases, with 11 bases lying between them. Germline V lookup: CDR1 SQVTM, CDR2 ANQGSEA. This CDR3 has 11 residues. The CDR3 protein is CSGLREDTQYF. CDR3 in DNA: TGCAGCGGTCTTCGGGAGGATACGCAGTATTTT.

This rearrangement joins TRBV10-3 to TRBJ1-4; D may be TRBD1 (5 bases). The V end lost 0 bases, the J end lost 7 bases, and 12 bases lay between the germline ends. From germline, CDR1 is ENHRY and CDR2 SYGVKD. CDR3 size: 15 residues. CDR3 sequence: CAISESGAPSEKLFF. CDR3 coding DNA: TGTGCCATCAGTGAGTCAGGGGCTCCAAGTGAAAAACTGTTTTTT.

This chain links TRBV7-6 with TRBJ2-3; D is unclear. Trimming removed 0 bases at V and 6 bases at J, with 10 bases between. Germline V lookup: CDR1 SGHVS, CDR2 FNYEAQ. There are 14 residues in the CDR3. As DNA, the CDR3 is TGTGCCAGCAGCTTAGCGTTAGGGTGGGATACGCAGTATTTT. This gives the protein CASSLALGWDTQYF.

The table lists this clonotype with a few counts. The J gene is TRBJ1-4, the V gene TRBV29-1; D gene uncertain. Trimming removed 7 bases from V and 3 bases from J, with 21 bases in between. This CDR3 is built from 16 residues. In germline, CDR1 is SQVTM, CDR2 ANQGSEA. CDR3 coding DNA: TGCAGCGCCTCAACTGCCCTCAGCGGGGCTAATGAAAAACTGTTTTTT. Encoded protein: CSASTALSGANEKLFF.

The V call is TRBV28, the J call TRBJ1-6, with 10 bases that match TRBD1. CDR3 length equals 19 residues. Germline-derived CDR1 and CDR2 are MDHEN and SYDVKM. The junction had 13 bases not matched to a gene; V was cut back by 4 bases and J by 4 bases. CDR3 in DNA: TGTGCCAGCAGTTCCCGTCCATTGGACAGGGGGTTTTATAATTCACCCCTCCACTTT. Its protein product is CASSSRPLDRGFYNSPLHF. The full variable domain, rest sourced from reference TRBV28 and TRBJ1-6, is DVKVTQSSRYLVKRTGEKVFLECVQDMDHENMFWYRQDPGLGLRLIYFSYDVKMKEKGDIPEGYSVSREKKERFSLILESASTNQTSMYLCASSSRPLDRGFYNSPLHFGNGTRLTVT.

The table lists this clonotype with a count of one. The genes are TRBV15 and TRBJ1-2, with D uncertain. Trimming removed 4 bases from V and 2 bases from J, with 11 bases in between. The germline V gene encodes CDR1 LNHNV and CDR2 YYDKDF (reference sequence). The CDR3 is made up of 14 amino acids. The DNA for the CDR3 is TGTGCCACCAGCACCACCTTGGGGAACTATGGCTACACCTTC. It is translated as CATSTTLGNYGYTF.

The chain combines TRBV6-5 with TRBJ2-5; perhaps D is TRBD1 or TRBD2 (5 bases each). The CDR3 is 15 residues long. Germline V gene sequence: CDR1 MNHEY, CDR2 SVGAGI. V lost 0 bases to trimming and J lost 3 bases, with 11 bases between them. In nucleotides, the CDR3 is TGTGCCAGCAGTTACTCCGGGACGTTGGAAGAGACCCAGTACTTC. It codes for CASSYSGTLEETQYF.

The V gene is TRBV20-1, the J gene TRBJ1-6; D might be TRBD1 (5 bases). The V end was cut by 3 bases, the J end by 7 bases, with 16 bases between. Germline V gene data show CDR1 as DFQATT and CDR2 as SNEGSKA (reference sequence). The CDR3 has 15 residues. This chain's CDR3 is CSASSPGTGNSPLHF. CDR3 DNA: TGCAGTGCTAGCTCCCCCGGGACGGGGAATTCACCCCTCCACTTT.

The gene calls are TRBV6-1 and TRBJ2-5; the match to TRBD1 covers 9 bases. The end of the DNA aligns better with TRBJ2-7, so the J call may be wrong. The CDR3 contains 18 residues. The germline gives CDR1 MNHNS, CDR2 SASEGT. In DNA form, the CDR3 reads TGTGCCAGCAGAAACAATTGGGAAGTCGGGACAGGGTTTTCCGAGCAGTACTTC. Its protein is CASRNNWEVGTGFSEQYF.